This T cell receptor (beta chain) was sequenced in a study of blood T cell repertoires in COVID-19. Background on the study: COVID-19 samples collected from the United States, Italy and Spain covered acute and convalescent phases. T cells, B-cell-depleted T cells, or PBMCs provided the cDNA or gDNA that served as material.

Those who participated ranged in age from about 18 to 95 years and resided in approximately 23 US areas. Participants' reported clinical history set cohort assignment. Clones were read by immunoSEQ multiplex PCR, and TCRdb kept only the in-frame ones, dropping some. The repertoire has 150,000 or so clones, 82% of them found once; the top ten carry less than 20%. Sequenced material: PBMCs or T cells enriched from blood (not recorded which). The receptor was derived from a man between 60 and 75 years old who had recovered from COVID-19.

DNA of the CDR3: TGTGCCAGCAGCTTAGGGGACAGTTTCTATGGCTACACCTTC. Its protein is CASSLGDSFYGYTF. The chain carries TRBV13 and TRBJ1-2; a weak D match, TRBD1 (6 bases). V lost 0 bases and J 4 bases, leaving 9 bases between the germline ends. Germline-derived CDR1 and CDR2 are PRHDT and FYEKMQ (reference sequence). The CDR3 consists of 14 residues.